The rows below give T cell receptor beta chains drawn from one sample of a study of T cells in Graves' hyperthyroidism and ophthalmopathy. TCRdb called the multiplex PCR reads again in MiXCR, with one record for every CDR3 protein. The sample holds hundreds of thousands of distinct CDR3 sequences, approximately 40% seen once. Sample: blood. These receptors were obtained from a woman aged 40 to 55 with Graves' hyperthyroidism. Both conserved end residues are part of each CDR3. A D gene is named only where the DNA matches it firmly. The size field is filled for only some rows; it gives once, few, many or a size class.

v_gene,j_gene,d_gene,abundance,CDR3aa,CDR3nt
TRBV29-1,TRBJ2-7,NA,many,CSVAWSYEQYF,TGCAGCGTTGCGTGGTCCTACGAGCAGTACTTC
TRBV24-1,TRBJ2-5,TRBD1,few,CASSGDRGLETQYF,TGTGCCAGCAGTGGGGACAGGGGGCTGGAGACCCAGTACTTC
TRBV20-1,TRBJ1-5,NA,NA,CSARGVSNQPQHF,TGCAGTGCTAGAGGGGTTAGCAATCAGCCCCAGCATTTT
TRBV19,TRBJ1-5,NA,many,CASSIGDWGNQPQHF,TGTGCCAGTAGTATAGGGGATTGGGGCAATCAGCCCCAGCATTTT
TRBV9,TRBJ1-2,NA,many,CASSVSGTDYGYTF,TGTGCCAGCAGCGTCTCCGGGACCGACTATGGCTACACCTTC
TRBV7-3,TRBJ2-1,NA,NA,CASSLTGLANNEQFF,TGTGCCAGCAGCTTAACCGGTCTAGCGAACAATGAGCAGTTCTTC
TRBV20-1,TRBJ2-5,NA,many,CSAMINSQETQYF,TGCAGTGCTATGATCAACAGCCAAGAGACCCAGTACTTC
TRBV19,TRBJ1-2,NA,NA,CASSIYHGYTF,TGTGCCAGTAGTATTTACCATGGCTACACCTTC
TRBV11-2,TRBJ1-2,NA,NA,CASSLDPLRIYGYTF,TGTGCCAGCAGCTTAGATCCCCTCCGGATCTATGGCTACACCTTC
TRBV7-2,TRBJ1-3,NA,NA,CASSLDPRGNTIYF,TGTGCCAGCAGCTTAGACCCGAGGGGAAACACCATATATTTT
TRBV19,TRBJ1-1,NA,few,CASSPQTGLNTEAFF,TGTGCCAGTAGTCCCCAGACAGGTTTAAACACTGAAGCTTTCTTT
TRBV19,TRBJ1-1,NA,NA,CTSKRGLDTEAFF,TGTACCAGTAAGCGAGGGCTGGACACTGAAGCTTTCTTT
TRBV3-1,TRBJ2-5,TRBD1,NA,CASRLQGEETQYF,TGTGCCAGCAGATTACAGGGGGAAGAGACCCAGTACTTC
TRBV19,TRBJ1-6,NA,many,CASEDASSYNSPLHF,TGTGCCAGTGAGGATGCGAGCTCCTATAATTCACCCCTCCACTTT
TRBV12-3/TRBV12-4,TRBJ1-1,NA,many,CASGQGGEAFF,TGTGCCAGCGGGCAGGGAGGTGAAGCTTTCTTT